These T cell receptor beta chains were read from a single sample in a study of cytomegalovirus exposure and HLA in healthy donors. Profiling relied on immunoSEQ multiplex PCR, and the TCRdb table lists in-frame clones only, not all of them. This table holds approximately 100,000 clones, 74% found once. The sample taken for sequencing was PBMCs. Source of these receptors: a man over 45 in good health and CMV-seropositive. CDR3s include the opening cysteine and the closing phenylalanine or tryptophan. The D gene is left open where the match is weak. Some rows mark clone size as missing; the rest say once, few, many or name a class of expanded clone.

NA	once	TRBV7-2	TRBJ1-4	CASSLAGLPTNEKLFF	TGTGCCAGCAGCTTAGCGGGCCTACCAACTAATGAAAAACTGTTTTTT
NA	NA	TRBV20-1	TRBJ1-2	CSARLFYGYTF	TGCAGTGCTAGACTATTCTATGGCTACACCTTC
NA	NA	TRBV2	TRBJ1-2	CASRGGQRNYGYTF	TGTGCCAGCAGGGGGGGGCAACGGAACTATGGCTACACCTTC
TRBD1	NA	TRBV5-1	TRBJ2-2	CASSPLANPPGQGNIANTGELFF	TGCGCCAGCAGCCCGTTAGCGAACCCTCCGGGACAGGGTAACATCGCGAACACCGGGGAGCTGTTTTTT
NA	NA	TRBV7-3	TRBJ2-7	CASSLGLQGEQYF	TGTGCCAGCAGCTTAGGGCTTCAGGGCGAGCAGTACTTC
NA	NA	TRBV7-8	TRBJ2-5	CASSLGRQATQYF	TGTGCCAGCAGCTTAGGCCGACAGGCGACCCAGTACTTC
NA	NA	TRBV7-9	TRBJ2-3	CASSLAAFVTDTQYF	TGTGCCAGCAGCTTAGCAGCCTTTGTCACAGATACGCAGTATTTT
NA	NA	TRBV7-8	TRBJ2-1	CASSLTGYEQFF	TGTGCCAGCAGCTTAACGGGATATGAGCAGTTCTTC
NA	NA	TRBV6-6	TRBJ1-3	CASKQVAYHSGNTIYF	TGTGCCAGCAAACAGGTGGCGTACCACTCTGGAAACACCATATATTTT
TRBD2	NA	TRBV4-1	TRBJ2-3	CASSQDLTAGGLGDTQYF	TGCGCCAGCAGCCAAGATCTTACAGCGGGAGGCCTAGGGGATACGCAGTATTTT
NA	NA	TRBV7-2	TRBJ1-2	CASSLGRGSNYGYTF	TGTGCCAGCAGCCTAGGGCGGGGGTCCAACTATGGCTACACCTTC
NA	NA	TRBV25-1	TRBJ1-4	CASSADRVSNEKLFF	TGTGCCAGCAGTGCCGACAGAGTTAGTAATGAAAAACTGTTTTTT
NA	once	TRBV25-1	TRBJ1-4	CASSGGLGYEKLFF	TGTGCCAGCAGTGGGGGCTTGGGATACGAAAAACTGTTTTTT
NA	NA	TRBV5-6	TRBJ1-1	CASNPRAAEAFF	TGTGCCAGCAATCCCAGGGCGGCTGAAGCTTTCTTT
NA	NA	TRBV6-5	TRBJ1-1	CASSRGSTEAFF	TGTGCCAGCAGTAGAGGGAGTACTGAAGCTTTCTTT
TRBD1	once	TRBV7-2	TRBJ1-6	CASRDHWRQGDNSPLHF	TGTGCCAGCAGGGACCATTGGAGACAGGGAGATAATTCACCCCTCCACTTT
NA	NA	TRBV21-1	TRBJ1-1	CASSKVEVSEDTEAFF	TGTGCCAGCAGCAAAGTAGAGGTGTCGGAGGACACTGAAGCTTTCTTT
NA	NA	TRBV6-1	TRBJ2-7	CASSEVAYEQYF	TGTGCCAGCAGTGAAGTAGCATACGAGCAGTACTTC
NA	NA	TRBV5-1	TRBJ2-7	CASSFQGSYEQYF	TGCGCCAGCAGCTTTCAGGGATCCTACGAGCAGTACTTC
NA	NA	TRBV14	TRBJ2-5	CASSHRETAQETQYF	TGTGCCAGCAGCCATCGCGAGACAGCGCAAGAGACCCAGTACTTC
NA	NA	TRBV2	TRBJ1-1	CASSEGGSRTEAFF	TGTGCCAGCAGTGAAGGCGGGTCGAGGACTGAAGCTTTCTTT
TRBD2	NA	TRBV27	TRBJ2-7	CASIRTSGSYEQYF	TGTGCCAGCATCCGGACTAGCGGTTCCTACGAGCAGTACTTC
TRBD1	NA	TRBV6-1	TRBJ1-4	CASRRDRQQNEKLFF	TGTGCCAGCAGAAGGGACAGGCAACAAAATGAAAAACTGTTTTTT
NA	NA	TRBV7-8	TRBJ2-1	CASTLGRQGGEQFF	TGTGCCAGCACCTTAGGGAGACAGGGAGGTGAGCAGTTCTTC
NA	NA	TRBV7-6	TRBJ1-4	CASSLDRDYNEKLFF	TGTGCCAGCAGCTTAGACAGGGATTATAATGAAAAACTGTTTTTT
NA	NA	TRBV5-1	TRBJ2-2	CASSSVRDTGELFF	TGCGCCAGCAGCTCGGTCAGGGACACCGGGGAGCTGTTTTTT
NA	NA	TRBV21-1	TRBJ2-1	CASSNRRTGSNEQFF	TGTGCCAGCAGCAATAGGAGGACAGGGAGCAATGAGCAGTTCTTC
NA	few	TRBV7-9	TRBJ2-3	CASSPEGDTQYF	TGTGCCAGCAGCCCGGAGGGAGATACGCAGTATTTT
NA	few	TRBV7-9	TRBJ2-1	CASSLGVGGSYNEQFF	TGTGCCAGCAGCTTAGGCGTGGGGGGCTCCTACAATGAGCAGTTCTTC
NA	NA	TRBV18	TRBJ1-1	CASSPTTGGFTEAFF	TGTGCCAGCTCACCTACGACGGGGGGCTTCACTGAAGCTTTCTTT
TRBD2	NA	TRBV6-1	TRBJ2-3	CASMIAGASTDTQYF	TGTGCCAGCATGATAGCGGGGGCTAGCACAGATACGCAGTATTTT
TRBD1	NA	TRBV5-8	TRBJ1-5	CASASGTAWNQPQHF	TGTGCCAGCGCATCCGGGACAGCCTGGAATCAGCCCCAGCATTTT
TRBD2	NA	TRBV9	TRBJ2-1	CASSASSGGATHNEQFF	TGTGCCAGCAGCGCGTCGTCGGGGGGAGCAACACACAATGAGCAGTTCTTC
NA	NA	TRBV7-6	TRBJ1-2	CASSSLGGGGQSGGYTF	TGTGCCAGCAGCTCTCTGGGGGGTGGGGGTCAAAGTGGAGGCTACACCTTC
TRBD1	NA	TRBV19	TRBJ2-7	CASTPGQGPYEQYF	TGTGCCAGTACCCCGGGACAGGGGCCCTACGAGCAGTACTTC
NA	once	TRBV29-1	TRBJ2-3	CSGRTGPPFLSTQYF	TGCAGCGGGCGAACAGGTCCTCCCTTTCTAAGTACGCAGTATTTT